The sequence of this TCR beta chain was determined in a study of T cells after yellow fever vaccination. A remark on this clonotype: What it recognizes is unknown.

TCRdb processed the 5' RACE reads anew with MiXCR; each CDR3 protein has one entry. Seen here are 500,000 to 650,000 distinct CDR3 sequences, around a sixth observed once, and the top ten hold about 18%. Study-wide results and limits: Most primary-vaccination clones recurred post-booster (around 95% CD4, 88% CD8).

This CDR3 region has 15 residues. Looked up from germline, CDR1 is DFQATT and CDR2 is SNEGSKA (reference sequence). J gave up 2 bases and V 6 bases, and 7 bases lay outside the gene matches. The sample consisted of PBMCs, taken around 5 days after the first yellow fever vaccination. The genes are TRBV20-1 and TRBJ2-6; TRBD2 agrees at 7 bases. The TCR sequence derives from a man aged 18-30 years who received the YFV17D yellow fever vaccine. The CDR3 DNA follows: TGCAGTGCGGGGCTAGCGGAACCTGGGGCCAACGTCCTGACTTTC. Its protein is CSAGLAEPGANVLTF.